A single sample gave rise to the 27 T cell receptor beta chains below, sequenced in a study of shared clonotypes between healthy human individuals. Libraries were prepared by immunoSEQ multiplex PCR; TCRdb keeps only in-frame clonotypes and omits some of them. Of about 610,000 clones in the sample, less than 98% were seen once. The sample consisted of naive CD4+ T cells sorted from blood. Subset described: CD45RA+ positively selected. The origin of the receptors is a woman aged 25 to 45 in good health.

This clone was seen a single time. The chain links TRBV19 to TRBJ2-5; D may be TRBD2 (6 bases). The closer fit of TRBJ2-7 to the DNA end suggests the J call may be wrong. The CDR3 covers 14 residues. Germline lookup yields CDR1 LNHDA and CDR2 SQIVND (reference sequence). The CDR3 here is CASSIAGGNYEQYF. CDR3 nucleotide sequence: TGTGCCAGTAGTATAGCCGGGGGTAACTACGAGCAGTACTTC.

This clone occurred once. The chain employs TRBV7-9 and TRBJ2-5; 12 bases line up with TRBD2. The CDR3 has 19 residues. Germline lookup yields CDR1 SEHNR and CDR2 FQNEAQ (reference sequence). V lost 4 bases and J lost 0; bases outside the gene matches: 12. Here the CDR3 DNA reads TGTGCCAGCAGCTATAGCCCCGGAACTAGCGGGAGGTACCAAGAGACCCAGTACTTC. This translates into CASSYSPGTSGRYQETQYF.

The rearrangement uses TRBV2 and TRBJ2-5; 9 bases map to TRBD1. Trimming at V came to 6 bases and at J to 6 bases, leaving 14 bases not matched to a gene. The length of the CDR3 is 16 residues. Germline CDR1 reads SNHLY; CDR2 reads FYNNEI. The CDR3 reads CASSVQGQGGRKTQYF. CDR3 coding DNA: TGTGCCAGCAGCGTCCAGGGACAGGGAGGTCGTAAGACCCAGTACTTC.

V gene TRBV18 combines with J gene TRBJ2-3; perhaps TRBD2 as D (6 bases). With 4 bases removed from V and 4 bases from J, the gap between germline ends came to 15 bases. The CDR3 spans 15 residues. Germline lookup yields CDR1 KGHSH and CDR2 LQKENI. The CDR3 reads CASSHRLDEADTQYF. DNA for the CDR3: TGTGCCAGCTCACACCGACTAGACGAGGCAGATACGCAGTATTTT. Full variable domain (remainder filled in from reference TRBV18 and TRBJ2-3): NAGVMQNPRHLVRRRGQEARLRCSPMKGHSHVYWYRQLPEEGLKFMVYLQKENIIDESGMPKERFSAEFPKEGPSILRIQQVVRGDSAAYFCASSHRLDEADTQYFGPGTRLTVL.

The chain is built from TRBV9 and TRBJ1-3; no clear D. Trimming left V 4 bases short and J 8 bases short, with 19 bases between. The CDR3 contains 15 residues. Per germline, CDR1 SGDLS and CDR2 YYNGEE. For the CDR3, the DNA is TGTGCCAGCAGCCCGGGTGGGGTACGAATTGACACCATATATTTT. It encodes CASSPGGVRIDTIYF.

V and J are TRBV18 and TRBJ1-1; D gene ambiguous. The CDR3 runs 13 residues. Per the germline V gene, CDR1 is KGHSH and CDR2 is LQKENI. The ends were cut back, 4 bases at V and 0 bases at J, with 6 bases in the middle. CDR3: CASSRQVNTEAFF. The CDR3 nucleotides are TGTGCCAGCTCACGCCAGGTGAACACTGAAGCTTTCTTT.

This chain connects TRBV4-1 to TRBJ1-3; 9 bases match TRBD1. This CDR3 comprises 16 residues. V gave up 4 bases and J gave up 4 bases; unmatched junction bases: 8. Germline values: CDR1 MGHRA, CDR2 YSYEKL. This chain's CDR3 is CASSPGTGTVGNTIYF. The CDR3 region has the DNA TGCGCCAGCAGCCCTGGGACAGGGACGGTCGGAAACACCATATATTTT.

This chain uses TRBV6-5 with TRBJ2-5; TRBD1 is a possible D gene (5 bases). TRBJ2-7 matches the DNA end more closely, so the J call is doubtful. Germline values: CDR1 MNHEY, CDR2 SVGAGI. CDR3 length equals 14 residues. CDR3 in DNA: TGTGCCAGCAGCCGTGACAGCATAGCCTACGAGCAGTACTTC. Translated, it gives CASSRDSIAYEQYF.

DNA for the CDR3: TGTGCCAGTCCTTTTCGGGGGCTTCGAACTGAAGCTTTCTTT. It codes for CASPFRGLRTEAFF. J is TRBJ1-1 and V is TRBV27; perhaps TRBD1 as D (6 bases). Germline V gene sequence: CDR1 MNHEY, CDR2 SMNVEV (reference sequence). The germline V and J ends were trimmed by 9 bases and 5 bases, with 19 bases remaining between them. The CDR3 totals 14 residues.

The J gene is TRBJ1-2, the V gene TRBV7-2; D is unresolved. The V gene lost 1 base and the J gene lost 8 bases, with 20 bases spanning the gap. Germline CDR1 SGHTA, CDR2 FQGNSA. The CDR3 loop spans 16 amino acids. As DNA, the CDR3 is TGTGCCAGCAGCTTAGTGGTATCTGGACGTGGACGGGGCTACACCTTC. It translates to CASSLVVSGRGRGYTF.

The chain employs TRBV5-1 and TRBJ2-5; 8 bases fit TRBD2. The CDR3 covers 15 residues. V shed 3 bases and J 0 bases; nucleotides not matched to a gene: 4. In germline, CDR1 is SGHRS, CDR2 YFSETQ. The CDR3 DNA sequence: TGCGCCAGCAGCTATAGCGGGACTAACCAAGAGACCCAGTACTTC. It specifies CASSYSGTNQETQYF.

The genes are TRBV4-1 and TRBJ1-5; D remains ambiguous. CDR1 and CDR2 from the germline V gene are MGHRA and YSYEKL. Trimming took 4 bases from V and 0 from J, leaving 10 bases between them. The CDR3 loop spans 15 amino acids. Written as DNA, the CDR3 is TGCGCCAGCAGCCCAATACAGTATAGCAATCAGCCCCAGCATTTT. Protein: CASSPIQYSNQPQHF.

This chain links TRBV7-8 with TRBJ2-7, with 10 positions matching TRBD1. The germline gives CDR1 SGHVS, CDR2 FQNEAQ. Trimming took 4 bases from V and 5 from J; bases not matched to a gene: 2. This CDR3 contains 13 residues. In DNA form, the CDR3 reads TGTGCCAGCAGCTCCGGGACAGGGGACGAGCAGTACTTC. This encodes CASSSGTGDEQYF.

The V and J genes are TRBV5-1 and TRBJ2-1; 7 bases agree with TRBD2. The trim removed 10 bases at V and 8 bases at J, leaving 0 bases unmatched. The CDR3 is made up of 9 amino acids. Germline V lookup: CDR1 SGHRS, CDR2 YFSETQ. The CDR3 region has the DNA TGCGCCGCGGGAGATGAGCAGTTCTTC. Translating gives CAAGDEQFF.

The V and J genes are TRBV5-1 and TRBJ2-5; possibly TRBD1 or TRBD2 for D (6 bases each). V was trimmed by 3 bases and J by 1 base, leaving 13 bases between them. In germline, CDR1 is SGHRS, CDR2 YFSETQ. This CDR3 is built from 15 residues. CDR3: CASSSEGHPQETQYF. Here the CDR3 DNA reads TGCGCCAGCAGCTCGGAGGGACACCCCCAAGAGACCCAGTACTTC.

The J gene is TRBJ1-3, the V gene TRBV7-9, with D perhaps TRBD1 (6 bases). This CDR3 is 16 amino acids long. Deletions cut 1 base from V and 0 bases from J, with 10 bases between. The V gene's germline CDR1 is SEHNR and CDR2 FQNEAQ (reference sequence). CDR3 residues: CASSLGGDTSGNTIYF. In DNA, the CDR3 is TGTGCCAGCAGCTTAGGGGGGGACACCTCTGGAAACACCATATATTTT.

The chain couples TRBV5-1 to TRBJ2-2, with D unclear. CDR3 length equals 14 residues. Trimming took 5 bases from V and 7 from J, leaving 15 bases between them. Germline V lookup: CDR1 SGHRS, CDR2 YFSETQ. In DNA, the CDR3 is TGCGCCAGCAGGTCTTCCCAGTCGGGCGGGGAGCTGTTTTTT. Amino acid sequence: CASRSSQSGGELFF.

The chain links TRBV7-2 to TRBJ1-2; no clear D. CDR1 is SGHTA and CDR2 is FQGNSA in the germline V gene. This CDR3 contains 12 residues. Trimming took 3 bases from V and 4 from J, leaving 6 bases between them. The CDR3 coding sequence is TGTGCCAGCAGCTTCAACGGCTATGGCTACACCTTC. It encodes CASSFNGYGYTF.

On this clone: Different DNA sequences within this sample yield the same CDR3. The V gene is TRBV7-9, the J gene TRBJ2-2; D gene unclear. CDR3 length: 13 amino acids. Germline V CDR1 and CDR2: SEHNR, FQNEAQ (reference sequence). The germline V and J ends were trimmed by 2 bases and 4 bases, with 5 bases remaining between them. This CDR3 is CASSLSSTGELFF. For the CDR3, the DNA is TGTGCCAGCAGCTTATCGAGCACCGGGGAGCTGTTTTTT.

The chain uses TRBV6-5 and TRBJ1-6; D might be TRBD1 (5 bases). Germline loops: CDR1 MNHEY, CDR2 SVGAGI. The CDR3 has 15 amino acids. The V end was cut by 1 base, the J end by 7 bases, with 11 bases between. Here the CDR3 DNA reads TGTGCCAGCAGTTACTTGCGGGACGCAAATTCACCCCTCCACTTT. Amino acids: CASSYLRDANSPLHF.

Concerning this clone itself: In the same sample, other DNA sequences code for this CDR3. This chain connects TRBV2 to TRBJ2-7, with D possibly called TRBD1 or TRBD2 (5 bases each). The CDR3 sequence is 12 residues long. The V gene's germline CDR1 is SNHLY and CDR2 FYNNEI. Trimming cost V 3 bases and J 6 bases, with 9 bases left between them. The DNA of the CDR3 is TGTGCCAGCAGTGAGTCGGGGCGCGAGCAGTACTTC. This translates into CASSESGREQYF.

V gene TRBV15 combines with J gene TRBJ1-2, with D unresolved. Germline V gene sequence: CDR1 LNHNV, CDR2 YYDKDF (reference sequence). This CDR3 contains 11 residues. Between the trimmed V and J ends, which lost 8 bases and 5 bases, there was a span of 9 bases. This CDR3 is CATGPGYGYTF. DNA for the CDR3: TGTGCCACCGGGCCCGGATATGGCTACACCTTC.

The V call is TRBV21-1, the J call TRBJ1-4; the DNA was not used to check the table's D call, TRBD1. TRBV21-1 is a pseudogene segment. The CDR3 spans 18 residues. CDR3 nucleotides: TGTGCCAGCAGCAAACAGGGGGCAGTTGGAGCAACTAATGAAAAACTGTTTTTT. This sequence encodes CASSKQGAVGATNEKLFF.

This chain links TRBV5-4 with TRBJ2-5; no clear D gene. Deletions cut 3 bases from V and 1 base from J, with 7 bases between. The CDR3 loop spans 13 amino acids. Germline loops: CDR1 SGHNT, CDR2 YYREEE (reference sequence). The DNA for the CDR3 is TGTGCCAGCAGCTCCTTGCCCCAAGAGACCCAGTACTTC. It codes for CASSSLPQETQYF. The complete variable domain, with remaining parts taken from reference TRBV5-4 and TRBJ2-5, reads ETGVTQSPTHLIKTRGQQVTLRCSSQSGHNTVSWYQQALGQGPQFIFQYYREEENGRGNFPPRFSGLQFPNYSSELNVNALELDDSALYLCASSSLPQETQYFGPGTRLLVL.

This chain links TRBV27 with TRBJ1-1; D is uncertain. The CDR3 contains 14 residues. The germline CDR1 and CDR2 sequences are MNHEY and SMNVEV (reference sequence). V lost 5 bases and J 1 base, leaving 11 bases between the germline ends. For the CDR3, the DNA is TGTGCCAGCAGTCAAACCGGGGAGAACACTGAAGCTTTCTTT. Protein product: CASSQTGENTEAFF.

Written as DNA, the CDR3 is TGTGCCAGCAGCTCCAACCGGGACCCAGACTTTAACAATGAGCAGTTCTTC. Its protein is CASSSNRDPDFNNEQFF. V usage is TRBV5-8 and J usage is TRBJ2-1, with D possibly being TRBD1 or TRBD2 (5 bases each). The V end lost 3 bases, the J end lost 5 bases, and 21 bases lay between the germline ends. CDR3 size: 17 residues. Germline V CDR1 and CDR2: SGHTS, YDEGEE.

V usage is TRBV5-1 and J usage is TRBJ2-1; D perhaps matches TRBD2 (5 bases). The CDR3 runs to 18 residues. V dropped 3 bases and J dropped 6 bases, with 25 bases sitting between them. In germline, CDR1 is SGHRS, CDR2 YFSETQ. The DNA of the CDR3 is TGCGCCAGCAGCTCACAGATTCCCAGCGGTAGCCCAGCCAATGAGCAGTTCTTC. Protein sequence: CASSSQIPSGSPANEQFF.